These 3 T cell receptor beta chains came from one sample sequenced in a study of T cell repertoires in cytomegalovirus infection. TCRdb fed the reads into MiXCR, producing one record per CDR3 protein. The repertoire includes under 200,000 distinct CDR3 sequences, roughly 27% of them detected once, and about 28% sits in the top ten. The sample consisted of PBMCs. These receptors all come from a human donor in good health (CMV status not recorded). Some clones in this sample may be carry-over from other donors' samples.

The chain combines TRBV29-1 with TRBJ1-5, with TRBD1 as a possible D gene (5 bases). CDR3 length: 12 residues. The V end lost 6 bases, the J end lost 2 bases, and 8 bases lay between the germline ends. CDR1 is SQVTM, CDR2 ANQGSEA, per germline. Here the CDR3 DNA reads TGCAGCGTCAGGGAGGGCAATCAGCCCCAGCATTTT. It codes for CSVREGNQPQHF.

Only a few counts were recorded for this clonotype. V usage is TRBV7-3 and J usage is TRBJ2-1; 13 nucleotides agree with TRBD2. Germline loops: CDR1 SGHTA, CDR2 FQGTGA. The CDR3 consists of 15 residues. Trimming at V came to 5 bases and at J to 12 bases, leaving 10 bases not matched to a gene. The CDR3 protein is CASSPLGLAGEGQFF. DNA for the CDR3: TGTGCCAGCAGCCCCCTTGGACTAGCGGGGGAAGGGCAGTTCTTC.

This clonotype was counted between two and nine times. This sequence joins TRBV7-4 and TRBJ2-1, with 7 bases matching TRBD2. CDR1 SGHVT and CDR2 SQSDAQ come from the germline V gene. This CDR3 comprises 17 residues. V lost 1 base to trimming and J lost 7 bases; unmatched junction nucleotides: 13. CDR3 in amino acids: CASSLVSSLADSNEQFF. CDR3 sequence (DNA): TGTGCCAGCAGCTTAGTAAGTTCTCTAGCGGACTCTAATGAGCAGTTCTTC.